This record concerns one TCR beta chain sequence. Its cognate antigen is unknown. The method was immunoSEQ multiplex PCR; TCRdb's version includes in-frame clones alone and lacks a portion of them. The table lists 70,000 to 95,000 clones, about 90% of them singletons. This specimen comes from a study of OX40 agonist ivuxolimab in advanced cancers. About the study: Averaging roughly 60 years in age, with a range of about 20 to 90, the cohort was approximately 87% male. Points from the study as a whole: Several nonresponders also turned out to have low normalized T-cell clonal expansion.

The trim removed 0 bases at V and 8 bases at J, leaving 10 bases unmatched. Per the germline V gene, CDR1 is SGHRS and CDR2 is YFSETQ. This CDR3 spans 15 amino acids. This TCR derives from an adult with an advanced solid tumor such as melanoma, head and neck, liver or kidney cancer. This rearrangement joins TRBV5-1 to TRBJ1-2; 7 nucleotides match TRBD1. The source was CD4+ or CD8+ T cells sorted from blood, collected in a trial of the OX40 agonist ivuxolimab. The CDR3 sequence is CASSLGQGVENGYTF. The CDR3 region has the DNA TGCGCCAGCAGCTTGGGACAGGGAGTGGAAAACGGCTACACCTTC.